Listed below are T cell receptor beta chains from one sample, sequenced in a study of blood T cell repertoires in COVID-19. Assay: immunoSEQ multiplex PCR; the TCRdb copy retains only in-frame clones and omits some. The sample has around 100,000 clones, about 91% seen once. The sample consisted of peripheral blood. These receptors came from a human donor in a cohort sampled during active COVID-19. CDR3s include the opening cysteine and the closing phenylalanine or tryptophan. A D gene is named only where the DNA matches it firmly. A row's size may be missing; if present it is once, few, many or a size class.

CDR3 DNA	CDR3 protein	CDR3 length	J gene	clone size	V gene	D gene
TGTGCCAGCAGTTTTATCGACAACTGGGATCAGCCCCAGCATTTT	CASSFIDNWDQPQHF	15	TRBJ1-5	NA	TRBV28	NA
TGTGCCAGCAGCCGGACAAAGAACACTGAAGCTTTCTTT	CASSRTKNTEAFF	13	TRBJ1-1	NA	TRBV3-1/TRBV3-2	NA
TGTGCCAGCAGCTTGGGGGACAGGGTGAACACTGAAGCTTTCTTT	CASSLGDRVNTEAFF	15	TRBJ1-1	once	TRBV11-3	TRBD1
TGTGCCAGCAGCGTAAGGTCAACGGGAGGTGAGCAGTTCTTC	CASSVRSTGGEQFF	14	TRBJ2-1	NA	TRBV9	TRBD2
TGTGCCAGCAGCTTCACAGGGAGCCATGGCTACACCTTC	CASSFTGSHGYTF	13	TRBJ1-2	NA	TRBV7-3	NA
TGTGCCAGCAGTGAAGGAGGTCCAGGGGGCTATGGCTACACCTTC	CASSEGGPGGYGYTF	15	TRBJ1-2	NA	TRBV6-1	TRBD1
TGCGCCAGCAGCTTGGAGCTAACGGGAGTCTATGGCTACACCTTC	CASSLELTGVYGYTF	15	TRBJ1-2	NA	TRBV5-1	NA
TGTGCCAGCAGCCATCGACAGGGTAGCAATCAGCCCCAGCATTTT	CASSHRQGSNQPQHF	15	TRBJ1-5	once	TRBV6-4	TRBD1
TGTGCCTGGAGTACAGGGGATCAGCCCCAGCATTTT	CAWSTGDQPQHF	12	TRBJ1-5	NA	TRBV30	TRBD1
TGTGCCAGCAGTCTATGGACGGAGTCCTACGAGCAGTACTTC	CASSLWTESYEQYF	14	TRBJ2-7	NA	TRBV28	NA
TGTGCCAGCAGTTTATGGGACGGGAGAGCTCAGCCCCAGCATTTT	CASSLWDGRAQPQHF	15	TRBJ1-5	NA	TRBV28	NA
TGCGCCAGCAGCCCCCGACTAGCTGACGAGCAGTACTTC	CASSPRLADEQYF	13	TRBJ2-7	NA	TRBV4-3	TRBD2
TGCAGCGTTGGGCGGACTAGCGGGATTAGCCGCTCCTACGAGCAGTACTTC	CSVGRTSGISRSYEQYF	17	TRBJ2-7	NA	TRBV29-1	TRBD2
TGCGCCAGCAGCTTGGGGAGTTCATGGAAGGACACTGAAGCTTTCTTT	CASSLGSSWKDTEAFF	16	TRBJ1-1	NA	TRBV5-1	NA
TGCGCCAGCAGTCTGCCCGAAACAGGTGTCAATGAGCAGTTCTTC	CASSLPETGVNEQFF	15	TRBJ2-1	NA	TRBV5-1	NA
TGTGCCAGCAGCTTCGGAGGGTGGGGTGAGCAGTTCTTC	CASSFGGWGEQFF	13	TRBJ2-1	NA	TRBV7-2	NA
TGTGCCAGCAGCCCCCGACAGGGGGGATACGAGCAGTACTTC	CASSPRQGGYEQYF	14	TRBJ2-7	NA	TRBV5-4	TRBD1
TGTGCCAGCAGCTTAGGCGGGAGACTCTACAATGAGCAGTTCTTC	CASSLGGRLYNEQFF	15	TRBJ2-1	NA	TRBV7-2	TRBD2
TGTGCCAGCAGCTTAAAGGGGGTCACCGGGGAGCTGTTTTTT	CASSLKGVTGELFF	14	TRBJ2-2	NA	TRBV7-3	NA
TGCGCCAGCAGTCAATTCCAGACATATGGCTACACCTTC	CASSQFQTYGYTF	13	TRBJ1-2	NA	TRBV4-1	NA
TGTGCCAGTACCTTTTGGCAGGGTAGTGGAAACACCATATATTTT	CASTFWQGSGNTIYF	15	TRBJ1-3	NA	TRBV19	NA
TGTGCCAGCAGTCGTACAGGGACCTACGAGCAGTACTTC	CASSRTGTYEQYF	13	TRBJ2-7	NA	TRBV7-2	NA
TGTGCCACCAGTGCCAAGGGGAGGGTGGGCACAGATACGCAGTATTTT	CATSAKGRVGTDTQYF	16	TRBJ2-3	once	TRBV24-1	TRBD2
TGTGCCAGCAGTCGGACTAGCGGGGTCTCCTACGAGCAGTACTTC	CASSRTSGVSYEQYF	15	TRBJ2-7	NA	TRBV6-2/TRBV6-3	TRBD2
TGTGCCAGCAGTCCGGGACAGGGTGGCTACGAGCAGTACTTC	CASSPGQGGYEQYF	14	TRBJ2-7	NA	TRBV6-5	TRBD1
TGTGCCAGCAGCGTAGAAGGGACAGGGGGGAATGCTGAAGCTTTCTTT	CASSVEGTGGNAEAFF	16	TRBJ1-1	NA	TRBV9	TRBD1
TGTGCCAGCAGCTTAGCTGACACAATTAACTATGGCTACACCTTC	CASSLADTINYGYTF	15	TRBJ1-2	NA	TRBV7-4	NA
TGTGCCAGCAGCTTAGGATCTCAGGGGGTCGGGGAGACCCAGTACTTC	CASSLGSQGVGETQYF	16	TRBJ2-5	NA	TRBV11-2	TRBD1
TGTGCCTGGAGTCTCCGGGACAGGGGAACCTACGAGCAGTACTTC	CAWSLRDRGTYEQYF	15	TRBJ2-7	NA	TRBV30	TRBD1
TGCGCCAGCAGCCAAGATACGGGGGGCGCGAGCACAGATACGCAGTATTTT	CASSQDTGGASTDTQYF	17	TRBJ2-3	NA	TRBV4-1	NA
TGTGCCACCAGTGACCCGCTGCCGGGACTAGCGGGAGGTGTGACGGTCCTAGCCAAAAACATTCAGTACTTC	CATSDPLPGLAGGVTVLAKNIQYF	24	TRBJ2-4	NA	TRBV24-1	TRBD2
TGTGCCAGCAGCTTAGGTGGAGTCTCCTACAATGAGCAGTTCTTC	CASSLGGVSYNEQFF	15	TRBJ2-1	NA	TRBV7-6	NA
TGTGCCAGCAGTTGGGGGACACCGAACACTGAAGCTTTCTTT	CASSWGTPNTEAFF	14	TRBJ1-1	NA	TRBV27	NA
TGTGCCATACCGGGGGGGGGCGCAGATACGCAGTATTTT	CAIPGGGADTQYF	13	TRBJ2-3	NA	TRBV28	TRBD2
TGTGCCAGCAGCCCGGACTTGGGGACCGGGGAGCTGTTTTTT	CASSPDLGTGELFF	14	TRBJ2-2	few	TRBV5-4	NA
TGCAGCGTTGAAGAGCGGGCAAACAATGAGCAGTTCTTC	CSVEERANNEQFF	13	TRBJ2-1	NA	TRBV29-1	NA
TGTGCCATCAGTGCGCAGAAAAAAACTAATGAAAAACTGTTTTTT	CAISAQKKTNEKLFF	15	TRBJ1-4	NA	TRBV10-3	NA
TGCGCCAGCAGCTTGGTCGGTAGCGGACTGGGGGATACGCAGTATTTT	CASSLVGSGLGDTQYF	16	TRBJ2-3	NA	TRBV5-1	NA
TGTGCCAGTAGTAATTACAGGGGGCTGGACGAGCAGTACTTC	CASSNYRGLDEQYF	14	TRBJ2-7	once	TRBV19	TRBD1
TGTGCCAGCGTATACAGGGCGGAGAACACTGAAGCTTTCTTT	CASVYRAENTEAFF	14	TRBJ1-1	NA	TRBV7-9	NA
TGTGCCAGCAGCTTAGAAGGACAGCCCAGCGGAAAACTGTTTTTT	CASSLEGQPSGKLFF	15	TRBJ1-4	NA	TRBV7-9	NA
TGTGCCAGCAGCCTGACAGGTAAACCCTACAATGAGCAGTTCTTC	CASSLTGKPYNEQFF	15	TRBJ2-1	NA	TRBV6-6	NA
TGCACCAGCAGTTCGGACAGGGACGGAACTGAAGCTTTCTTT	CTSSSDRDGTEAFF	14	TRBJ1-1	NA	TRBV1	NA
TGTGCCAGCAGAGAAGACATTTTTTCCTACGAGCAGTACTTC	CASREDIFSYEQYF	14	TRBJ2-7	NA	TRBV2	NA
TGTGCCAGCAGCTTCGGGGGAGGCTACGAGCAGTACTTC	CASSFGGGYEQYF	13	TRBJ2-7	few	TRBV7-3	NA
TGTGCCAGCAGCCTAGCGGGAGGGCACACCGGGGAGCTGTTTTTT	CASSLAGGHTGELFF	15	TRBJ2-2	NA	TRBV7-2	TRBD2
TGTGCCAGCAGCCCCTCCCCCTACGAGCAGTACTTC	CASSPSPYEQYF	12	TRBJ2-7	few	TRBV14	NA
TGTGCCAGCAGCGTAGTTGAGGGTGGATATTCTGAAGCTTTCTTT	CASSVVEGGYSEAFF	15	TRBJ1-1	NA	TRBV7-2	NA
TGTGCCAGCAGCCAAGACCAGGGGGCCAGCGGGGAGCTGTTTTTT	CASSQDQGASGELFF	15	TRBJ2-2	NA	TRBV4-2	TRBD1
TGTGCCAGCAGCCGCGGGACAGGGGGCTATCTGCACTTC	CASSRGTGGYLHF	13	TRBJ2-5	once	TRBV7-8	TRBD1
TGTGCCAGCAGTCCCCGACTAGCGGGCAGCACAGATACGCAGTATTTT	CASSPRLAGSTDTQYF	16	TRBJ2-3	NA	TRBV27	TRBD2
TGCGCCAGCCGTCAAGGGGTAGGAGCGGGAGTGGGAGAGCAGTACTTC	CASRQGVGAGVGEQYF	16	TRBJ2-7	NA	TRBV5-1	TRBD2
TGCGCCAGCAGCTTGACAGGGGCGAGGTCAGATACGCAGTATTTT	CASSLTGARSDTQYF	15	TRBJ2-3	NA	TRBV5-1	TRBD1
TGTGCCACCAGTGATTCTAGACAGGTTCACAATGAGCAGTTCTTC	CATSDSRQVHNEQFF	15	TRBJ2-1	NA	TRBV24-1	NA
TGTGCCAGCAGTGAAGCGCGGCTACTTAGCACAGATACGCAGTATTTT	CASSEARLLSTDTQYF	16	TRBJ2-3	NA	TRBV6-1	NA
TGTGCCAGTAGTATCTCGATAGGAGATGAAAAACTGTTTTTT	CASSISIGDEKLFF	14	TRBJ1-4	once	TRBV19	NA
TGTGCCACCACGAAAGGCGGGAGGGTAAACGAGCAGTACTTC	CATTKGGRVNEQYF	14	TRBJ2-7	NA	TRBV15	TRBD2